A selection of T cell receptor beta chains follows, all from one sample in a study of early T cells in non-severe SARS-CoV-2 infection. TCRdb itself ran the 5' RACE reads through MiXCR, one entry per CDR3 protein. Here the sample spans 70,000 to 85,000 distinct CDR3 sequences, about an eighth being singletons. Sequenced sample: whole blood. The receptors were sampled from an adult who was a healthcare worker with PCR-confirmed SARS-CoV-2 infection or an uninfected control (not recorded which). CDR3s include the opening cysteine and the closing phenylalanine or tryptophan. Each record gives: D gene, V gene, J gene, clone size, CDR3 protein, CDR3 DNA. The D gene is left open where the match is weak. Some rows mark clone size as missing; the rest say once, few, many or name a class of expanded clone.

TRBD2	TRBV20-1	TRBJ2-3	many	CSAVGTSGGLSDTQYF	TGCAGTGCCGTTGGGACTAGCGGGGGGTTATCAGATACGCAGTATTTT
.	TRBV9	TRBJ2-3	.	CASSVSPPPDTQYF	TGTGCCAGCAGCGTATCGCCGCCCCCAGATACGCAGTATTTT
.	TRBV20-1	TRBJ1-2	few	CSAREVAHTYGYTF	TGCAGTGCTAGAGAAGTAGCTCACACCTATGGCTACACCTTC
.	TRBV19	TRBJ2-6	.	CASYAGAGANVLTF	TGTGCCAGTTATGCGGGTGCTGGGGCCAACGTCCTGACTTTC
TRBD1	TRBV5-1	TRBJ1-5	.	CASSPGGAGNQPQHF	TGCGCCAGCAGCCCAGGGGGCGCGGGCAATCAGCCCCAGCATTTT
.	TRBV4-1	TRBJ2-3	.	CASSQEGSWADTQYF	TGCGCCAGCAGCCAGGAGGGGTCGTGGGCAGATACGCAGTATTTT
TRBD1	TRBV14	TRBJ1-1	few	CASSYGQGEAFF	TGTGCCAGCAGCTACGGACAGGGGGAAGCTTTCTTT
.	TRBV12-3/TRBV12-4	TRBJ2-5	few	CASSPPPVGKETQYF	TGTGCCAGCAGTCCCCCGCCCGTAGGGAAGGAGACCCAGTACTTC
.	TRBV21-1	TRBJ2-7	.	CASSPESGRPTSYEQYF	TGTGCCAGCAGCCCCGAAAGCGGGAGGCCAACCTCCTACGAGCAGTACTTC
.	TRBV27	TRBJ1-2	few	CASSFRAAYGYTF	TGTGCCAGCAGTTTTCGCGCCGCCTATGGCTACACCTTC
.	TRBV6-5	TRBJ1-1	many	CASSYSPEGTEAFF	TGTGCCAGCAGTTACTCTCCAGAGGGGACTGAAGCTTTCTTT
TRBD1	TRBV2	TRBJ1-5	few	CASSKQGAWNQPQHF	TGTGCCAGCTCCAAACAGGGGGCTTGGAATCAGCCCCAGCATTTT
.	TRBV19	TRBJ2-7	few	CASSMSTSYEQYF	TGTGCCAGTAGTATGAGTACATCCTACGAGCAGTACTTC
TRBD1	TRBV30	TRBJ1-6	.	CAWRPGTGYSPLHF	TGTGCCTGGAGACCGGGGACAGGTTATTCACCCCTCCACTTT
TRBD2	TRBV2	TRBJ2-1	few	CASRTLAGGYNEQFF	TGTGCCAGCAGGACCCTAGCGGGGGGATACAATGAGCAGTTCTTC
.	TRBV20-1	TRBJ2-5	.	CSASSEYGETQYF	TGCAGTGCTAGTAGTGAATATGGAGAGACCCAGTACTTC
.	TRBV11-2	TRBJ2-1	many	CASSLGDREQFF	TGTGCCAGCAGCTTAGGAGACAGGGAGCAGTTCTTC
.	TRBV7-9	TRBJ1-5	few	CASSSGFNPEPQHF	TGTGCCAGCAGCTCGGGGTTCAACCCTGAGCCCCAGCATTTT
TRBD2	TRBV6-5	TRBJ2-1	many	CASVSGGRRHEQFF	TGTGCCAGCGTCAGCGGGGGCCGGCGCCATGAGCAGTTCTTC
.	TRBV20-1	TRBJ1-4	few	CSARAVKGGEKLFF	TGCAGTGCTAGAGCTGTTAAGGGCGGAGAAAAACTGTTTTTT
TRBD1	TRBV10-3	TRBJ2-3	many	CAISESTGVPSTDTQYF	TGTGCCATCAGTGAGTCAACAGGGGTACCTAGCACAGATACGCAGTATTTT
.	TRBV18	TRBJ2-1	.	CASSPGDSPYNEQFF	TGTGCCAGCTCACCAGGAGATTCGCCCTACAATGAGCAGTTCTTC
.	TRBV7-9	TRBJ2-1	.	CASSLWDNNEQFF	TGTGCCAGCAGCTTATGGGATAACAATGAGCAGTTCTTC
.	TRBV11-2	TRBJ2-2	few	CASSLRQATNTGELFF	TGTGCCAGCAGCTTACGGCAGGCCACGAACACCGGGGAGCTGTTTTTT
.	TRBV6-5	TRBJ1-2	.	CASWGGAYYGYTF	TGTGCCAGCTGGGGGGGCGCCTACTATGGCTACACCTTC
.	TRBV24-1	TRBJ2-3	many	CATSGDSWGDTQYF	TGTGCCACCAGTGGGGACTCCTGGGGAGATACGCAGTATTTT
.	TRBV5-1	TRBJ2-2	.	CASSLRVTGELFF	TGCGCCAGCAGCCTCCGGGTTACCGGGGAGCTGTTTTTT
.	TRBV5-6	TRBJ2-7	medium-sized	CASSLGGRVQQYF	TGTGCCAGCAGCTTGGGGGGGCGAGTCCAGCAGTACTTC
.	TRBV12-3/TRBV12-4	TRBJ1-2	.	CASSRLILYGYTF	TGTGCCAGCAGTAGACTGATCCTCTATGGCTACACCTTC
.	TRBV3-1	TRBJ1-5	few	CASSLGPVGGNQPQHF	TGTGCCAGCAGCCTGGGCCCGGTCGGTGGCAATCAGCCCCAGCATTTT
.	TRBV11-2	TRBJ1-1	few	CASSPPGGGRRSTEAFF	TGTGCCAGCAGCCCACCTGGCGGGGGGCGAAGGAGCACTGAAGCTTTCTTT
TRBD2	TRBV20-1	TRBJ2-1	many	CSAKSSGYNEQFF	TGCAGTGCTAAATCTAGCGGCTACAATGAGCAGTTCTTC
.	TRBV18	TRBJ2-1	few	CASSPEDEQFF	TGTGCCAGCTCTCCCGAGGATGAGCAGTTCTTC
TRBD1	TRBV6-2/TRBV6-3	TRBJ2-2	many	CASSYGGTGSNTGELFF	TGTGCCAGCAGTTACGGGGGGACAGGATCGAACACCGGGGAGCTGTTTTTT
.	TRBV27	TRBJ2-1	.	CASTSGTQVFNEQFF	TGTGCCAGCACCTCCGGGACACAAGTATTCAATGAGCAGTTCTTC
.	TRBV6-6	TRBJ2-3	many	CASTDRGTDTQYF	TGTGCCAGCACTGATCGGGGCACAGATACGCAGTATTTT
.	TRBV5-6	TRBJ2-3	many	CASSLAFKAMGTDTQYF	TGTGCCAGCAGCTTGGCTTTTAAGGCGATGGGCACAGATACGCAGTATTTT
TRBD1	TRBV14	TRBJ2-5	.	CASSLKHQDREETQYF	TGTGCCAGCAGCCTTAAACACCAGGACAGGGAAGAGACCCAGTACTTC
TRBD1	TRBV29-1	TRBJ1-2	.	CSVSDRGNYGYTF	TGCAGCGTGTCTGACAGGGGGAACTATGGCTACACCTTC
TRBD1	TRBV5-1	TRBJ1-3	many	CASSPGTASGNTIYF	TGCGCCAGCAGCCCAGGGACAGCGTCTGGAAACACCATATATTTT
.	TRBV19	TRBJ2-7	few	CASSIDPGSSYEQYF	TGTGCCAGTAGTATAGATCCCGGGAGCTCCTACGAGCAGTACTTC
TRBD1	TRBV29-1	TRBJ2-7	many	CSVLKLRDSMYEQYF	TGCAGCGTCCTTAAACTCCGGGACAGTATGTACGAGCAGTACTTC
.	TRBV6-2/TRBV6-3	TRBJ2-1	.	CASSRTSSEQFF	TGTGCCAGCAGTCGAACTAGCAGTGAGCAGTTCTTC
.	TRBV20-1	TRBJ2-7	.	CSAGRGLYEQYF	TGCAGTGCAGGCAGGGGACTCTACGAGCAGTACTTC
.	TRBV20-1	TRBJ2-7	many	CSASWGSQTYEQYF	TGCAGTGCTAGTTGGGGTTCTCAGACCTACGAGCAGTACTTC
.	TRBV2	TRBJ1-6	few	CASSGEGGNSPLHF	TGTGCCAGCAGTGGGGAAGGGGGAAATTCACCCCTCCACTTT
.	TRBV11-2	TRBJ2-6	.	CASTVSAFWANVLTF	TGTGCCAGCACCGTATCCGCCTTCTGGGCCAACGTCCTGACTTTC
.	TRBV24-1	TRBJ2-3	many	CATMDSTDTQYF	TGTGCCACCATGGACAGCACAGATACGCAGTATTTT
.	TRBV11-1	TRBJ1-1	.	CASSPGTLTEAFF	TGTGCCAGCAGCCCCGGGACTCTCACTGAAGCTTTCTTT
.	TRBV12-3/TRBV12-4	TRBJ2-7	many	CASSSRLDGDPQYF	TGTGCCAGCAGTTCCCGACTGGACGGGGATCCGCAGTACTTC
.	TRBV11-3	TRBJ1-1	many	CASSSPQGSGTEAFF	TGTGCCAGCAGCTCCCCTCAGGGTAGCGGCACTGAAGCTTTCTTT
TRBD2	TRBV6-1	TRBJ2-7	many	CASRTSGGSYEQYF	TGTGCCAGCAGAACTAGCGGGGGATCCTACGAGCAGTACTTC
.	TRBV5-6	TRBJ2-5	.	CASSLGTAQETQYF	TGTGCCAGCAGCTTGGGGACAGCACAAGAGACCCAGTACTTC
.	TRBV29-1	TRBJ2-5	.	CSVGRGETQYF	TGCAGCGTAGGTAGAGGGGAGACCCAGTACTTC
.	TRBV3-1	TRBJ1-3	many	CASSPHPGGRSGNTIYF	TGTGCCAGCAGCCCACACCCTGGGGGGAGGTCTGGAAACACCATATATTTT
.	TRBV7-9	TRBJ1-5	few	CASSPLTGTQPQHF	TGTGCCAGCAGCCCCCTAACAGGGACTCAGCCCCAGCATTTT
TRBD1	TRBV5-1	TRBJ2-1	many	CASSFPQGTGGGNEQFF	TGCGCCAGCAGCTTCCCCCAAGGGACAGGGGGCGGGAATGAGCAGTTCTTC
.	TRBV15	TRBJ2-5	.	CATSRFSGTQYF	TGTGCCACCAGCAGATTCTCGGGGACCCAGTACTTC
TRBD1	TRBV3-1	TRBJ2-2	many	CASSQSGTGRTGELFF	TGTGCCAGCAGCCAAAGCGGGACAGGGCGGACCGGGGAGCTGTTTTTT